This TCR beta chain was retrieved from a study of blood T cells in healthy people across ages. A second PCR, run for about 7 to 11 cycles, used a sample-barcoded 5' primer plus a J-beta primer mix. Every cDNA was tagged by a template-switch adaptor with 12 random nucleotides. TCRdb used MiXCR to reprocess the 5' RACE reads, holding one entry per CDR3 protein. Here the sample spans around 1,000,000 distinct CDR3 sequences, under 30% being singletons. This clonotype was counted a few times. Its antigen remains unidentified. Overall study findings and caveats: Naive CD4+ cell counts and diversity both ran higher in long-lived than in aged donors. Per million T cells, the diversity of TCR beta decreased roughly linearly as age advanced.

The sample was also reused in another study, on T cells of mothers and their children.

This clonotype originated in a girl between 2 and 10 years old in good health. Sequenced: blood.

The DNA of the CDR3 is TGTGCCAGCAGCTTAGAGAATTGGGGCAGGGGCACTGAAGCTTTCTTT. Translation gives CASSLENWGRGTEAFF. This chain links TRBV11-3 with TRBJ1-1, with D perhaps matching TRBD1 (6 bases). V was clipped by 0 bases and J by 4 bases, with 15 bases between them. This CDR3 is 16 amino acids long. The germline V gene encodes CDR1 SGHNT and CDR2 YENEEA.